These T cell receptor beta chains were read from a single sample in a study of T cell repertoires in cytomegalovirus infection. TCRdb reanalysed the reads using MiXCR and keeps one entry per CDR3 protein. This table holds 500,000 or so distinct CDR3 sequences, approximately 15% found once. The source material was CD8+ T cells from PBMCs. The receptors here all came from a human donor in good health (CMV status not recorded). Some clones in this sample may be carry-over from other donors' samples. Both conserved end residues are part of each CDR3. The order of the fields is D gene, clone size, J gene, V gene, CDR3 DNA, CDR3 protein. The D gene is left open where the match is weak. Rows give clone size only sometimes, using once, few, many, or a class for an expanded clone.

D: NA; size: many; J: TRBJ1-2; V: TRBV5-4; DNA: TGTGCCAGCAGCCCCGCGGGGAACTATGGCTACACCTTC; CDR3: CASSPAGNYGYTF
D: TRBD2; size: many; J: TRBJ2-3; V: TRBV6-1; DNA: TGTGCCAGCAGACTCGGGAGGGGCCAATTTTTT; CDR3: CASRLGRGQFF
D: TRBD1; size: many; J: TRBJ2-1; V: TRBV2; DNA: TGTGCCAGCAGTGGACAGGGGGCCTACAATGAGCAGTTCTTC; CDR3: CASSGQGAYNEQFF
D: NA; size: few; J: TRBJ2-2; V: TRBV3-1; DNA: TGTGCCAGCAGCCAAGACACGTCGAACACCGGGGAGCTGTTTTTT; CDR3: CASSQDTSNTGELFF
D: NA; size: many; J: TRBJ2-6; V: TRBV6-1; DNA: TGTGCCAGCAGTGACCCAGGGGTCCCTGGGGCCAACGTCCTGACTTTC; CDR3: CASSDPGVPGANVLTF
D: NA; size: few; J: TRBJ2-1; V: TRBV4-1; DNA: TGCGCCAGCAGCCAAGAAGGACCAGTCTACAATGAGCAGTTCTTC; CDR3: CASSQEGPVYNEQFF
D: NA; size: many; J: TRBJ1-2; V: TRBV7-9; DNA: TGTGCCAGCACTCTAGTCTCAAAGGGATCTAACTATGGCTACACCTTC; CDR3: CASTLVSKGSNYGYTF
D: TRBD2; size: NA; J: TRBJ2-1; V: TRBV27; DNA: TGTGCCAGCAGCCAGCGGGATATCACCTACAATGAGCAGTTCTTC; CDR3: CASSQRDITYNEQFF
D: NA; size: few; J: TRBJ2-1; V: TRBV5-6; DNA: TGTGCCAGCAGCCCCCCCGGACCAAACAATGAGCAGTTCTTC; CDR3: CASSPPGPNNEQFF
D: NA; size: few; J: TRBJ1-2; V: TRBV12-3/TRBV12-4; DNA: TGTGCCAGCAGTTGGGGGTTGGATAACTATGGCTACACCTTC; CDR3: CASSWGLDNYGYTF
D: NA; size: many; J: TRBJ2-5; V: TRBV7-9; DNA: TGTGCCAGCAGTCGGGACATCCAAGAGACCCAGTACTTC; CDR3: CASSRDIQETQYF
D: TRBD2; size: NA; J: TRBJ2-1; V: TRBV20-1; DNA: TGCAGTGCTAGAGCTAGCGGGAGCGGAGATGAGCAGTTCTTC; CDR3: CSARASGSGDEQFF
D: NA; size: NA; J: TRBJ1-1; V: TRBV3-1; DNA: TGTGCCAGCAGCCAAGATAAGATCGGAGGAGCTTTCTTT; CDR3: CASSQDKIGGAFF
D: NA; size: many; J: TRBJ2-2; V: TRBV6-1; DNA: TGTGCCAGCATTACCAACCCCTCTATTTACAGGGTTCCCACCGGGGAGCTGTTTTTT; CDR3: CASITNPSIYRVPTGELFF
D: NA; size: few; J: TRBJ1-2; V: TRBV6-5; DNA: TGTGCCAGCAGTTACGGGTTAAGGGAAGTAGGCTATGGCTACACCTTC; CDR3: CASSYGLREVGYGYTF
D: NA; size: many; J: TRBJ2-3; V: TRBV7-8; DNA: TGTGCCAGCAGCCCTGGTTCTGCAGATACGCAGTATTTT; CDR3: CASSPGSADTQYF
D: NA; size: NA; J: TRBJ2-1; V: TRBV6-4; DNA: TGTGCCAGCAGTGAACGGCTAGGGAGGGAGCAGTTCTTC; CDR3: CASSERLGREQFF